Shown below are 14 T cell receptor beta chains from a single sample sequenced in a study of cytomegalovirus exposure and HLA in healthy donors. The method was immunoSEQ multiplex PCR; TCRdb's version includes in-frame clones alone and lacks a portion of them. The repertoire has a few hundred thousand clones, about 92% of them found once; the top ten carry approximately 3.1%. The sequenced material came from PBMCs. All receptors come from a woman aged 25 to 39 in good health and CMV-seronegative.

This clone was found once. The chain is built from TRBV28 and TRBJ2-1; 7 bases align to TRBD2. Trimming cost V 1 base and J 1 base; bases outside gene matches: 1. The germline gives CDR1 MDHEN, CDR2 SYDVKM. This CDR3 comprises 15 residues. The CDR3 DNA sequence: TGTGCCAGCAGTTTATTAGCGGGTTCCTACAATGAGCAGTTCTTC. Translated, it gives CASSLLAGSYNEQFF.

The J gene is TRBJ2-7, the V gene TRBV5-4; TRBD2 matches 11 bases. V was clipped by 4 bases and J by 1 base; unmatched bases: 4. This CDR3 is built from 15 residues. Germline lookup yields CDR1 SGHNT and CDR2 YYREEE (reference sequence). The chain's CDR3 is CASSPGLAESYEQYF. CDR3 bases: TGTGCCAGCAGCCCGGGACTAGCGGAGTCCTACGAGCAGTACTTC.

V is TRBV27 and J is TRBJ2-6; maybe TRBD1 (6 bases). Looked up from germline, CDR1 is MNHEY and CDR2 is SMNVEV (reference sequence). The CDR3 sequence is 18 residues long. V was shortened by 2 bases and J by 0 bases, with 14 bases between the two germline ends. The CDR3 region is CASSLVGGYYSGANVLTF. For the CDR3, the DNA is TGTGCCAGCAGTTTAGTTGGGGGCTATTACTCTGGGGCCAACGTCCTGACTTTC.

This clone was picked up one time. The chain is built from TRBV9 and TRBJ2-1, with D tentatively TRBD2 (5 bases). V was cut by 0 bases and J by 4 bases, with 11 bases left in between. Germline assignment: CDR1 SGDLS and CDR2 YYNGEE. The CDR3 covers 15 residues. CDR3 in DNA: TGTGCCAGCAGCGTAGATGGGGAGAAATACAATGAGCAGTTCTTC. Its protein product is CASSVDGEKYNEQFF.

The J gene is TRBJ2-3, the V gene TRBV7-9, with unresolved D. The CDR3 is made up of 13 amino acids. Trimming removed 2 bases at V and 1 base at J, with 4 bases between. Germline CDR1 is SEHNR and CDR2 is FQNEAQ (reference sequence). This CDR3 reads CASSLLGTDTQYF. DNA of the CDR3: TGTGCCAGCAGCTTATTGGGCACAGATACGCAGTATTTT.

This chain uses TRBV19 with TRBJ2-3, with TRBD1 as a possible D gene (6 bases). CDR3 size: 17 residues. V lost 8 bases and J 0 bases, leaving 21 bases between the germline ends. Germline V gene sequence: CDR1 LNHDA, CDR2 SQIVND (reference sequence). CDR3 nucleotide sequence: TGTGCCAGTCACCGGGACAAACACTCCACTAGCACAGATACGCAGTATTTT. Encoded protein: CASHRDKHSTSTDTQYF. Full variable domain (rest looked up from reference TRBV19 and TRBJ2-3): DGGITQSPKYLFRKEGQNVTLSCEQNLNHDAMYWYRQDPGQGLRLIYYSQIVNDFQKGDIAEGYSVSREKKESFPLTVTSAQKNPTAFYLCASHRDKHSTSTDTQYFGPGTRLTVL.

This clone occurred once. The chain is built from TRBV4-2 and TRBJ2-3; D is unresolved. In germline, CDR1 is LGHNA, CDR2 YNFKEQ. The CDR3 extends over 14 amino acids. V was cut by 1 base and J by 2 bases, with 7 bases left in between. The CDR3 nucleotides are TGTGCCAGCAGCCAAGCGGGTTTCACAGATACGCAGTATTTT. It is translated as CASSQAGFTDTQYF.

CDR3 sequence reads: CASSLGFGIEQFF. The CDR3 DNA reads as TGTGCCAGCAGCCTCGGTTTCGGGATTGAGCAGTTCTTC. The chain joins TRBV13 to TRBJ2-1; D perhaps matches TRBD2 (5 bases). V lost 5 bases and J 9 bases, leaving 14 bases between the germline ends. Germline V gene lookup returns CDR1 PRHDT and CDR2 FYEKMQ (reference sequence). This CDR3 contains 13 residues.

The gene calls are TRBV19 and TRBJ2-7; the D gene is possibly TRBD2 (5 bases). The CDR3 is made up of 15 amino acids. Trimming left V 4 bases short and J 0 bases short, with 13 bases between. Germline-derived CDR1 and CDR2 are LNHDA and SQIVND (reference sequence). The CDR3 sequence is CASSTGSYSSYEQYF. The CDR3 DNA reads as TGTGCCAGTAGTACGGGGAGTTATAGCTCCTACGAGCAGTACTTC.

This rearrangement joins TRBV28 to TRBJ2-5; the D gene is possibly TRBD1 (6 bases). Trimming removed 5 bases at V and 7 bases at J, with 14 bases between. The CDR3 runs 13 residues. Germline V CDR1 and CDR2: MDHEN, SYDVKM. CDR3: CASSRTVLGTQYF. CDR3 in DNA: TGTGCCAGCAGTCGGACAGTCCTTGGGACCCAGTACTTC.

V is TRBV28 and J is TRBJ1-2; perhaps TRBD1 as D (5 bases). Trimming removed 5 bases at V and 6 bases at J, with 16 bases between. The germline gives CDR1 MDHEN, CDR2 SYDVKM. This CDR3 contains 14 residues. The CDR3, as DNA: TGTGCCAGCAGTCGAGTCCCGGGACGGGATGGCTACACCTTC. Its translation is CASSRVPGRDGYTF.

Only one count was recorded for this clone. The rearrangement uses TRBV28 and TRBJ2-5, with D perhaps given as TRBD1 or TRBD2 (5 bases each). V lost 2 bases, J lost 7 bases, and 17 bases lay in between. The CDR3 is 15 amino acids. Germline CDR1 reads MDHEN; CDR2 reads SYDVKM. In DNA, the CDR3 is TGTGCCAGCAGTTTAGCTGGGGGTTCGGTGTGGACCCAGTACTTC. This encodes CASSLAGGSVWTQYF.

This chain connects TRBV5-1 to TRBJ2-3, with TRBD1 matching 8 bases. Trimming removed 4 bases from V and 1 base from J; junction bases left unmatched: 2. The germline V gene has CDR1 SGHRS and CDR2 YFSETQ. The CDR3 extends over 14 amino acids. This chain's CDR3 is CASSKGQGTDTQYF. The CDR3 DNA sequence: TGCGCCAGCAGCAAGGGACAGGGCACAGATACGCAGTATTTT.

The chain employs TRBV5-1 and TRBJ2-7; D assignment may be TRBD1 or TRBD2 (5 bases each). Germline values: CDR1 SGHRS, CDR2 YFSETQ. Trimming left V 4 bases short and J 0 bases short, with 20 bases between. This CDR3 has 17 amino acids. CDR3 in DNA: TGCGCCAGCAGCCTGGGGGAGCGACAGCCCTCCTCCTACGAGCAGTACTTC. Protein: CASSLGERQPSSYEQYF.